This T cell receptor beta chain was captured by sequencing in a study of cytomegalovirus exposure and HLA in healthy donors. A word on this clone: The target antigen is unknown.

The junction had 7 bases not matched to a gene; V was cut back by 2 bases and J by 0 bases. CDR3 length: 16 residues. CDR1 is SGHNT and CDR2 is YYREEE in the germline V gene (reference sequence). Whole-study findings and limits: As a later analysis revealed, most CMV-associated TCR beta chains appeared HLA-restricted.

With 60 Vbeta and 13 Jbeta primers, the PCR was carried out. The table came from immunoSEQ multiplex PCR; TCRdb's copy has only in-frame clones and leaves some out. The table records over 130,000 clones, over 75% of them present only once. The chain joins TRBV5-4 to TRBJ1-2, with 7 nucleotides matching TRBD1. The sequence was collected from a male donor in good health and CMV-seronegative. The sequenced material came from PBMCs. CDR3 loop: CASSFPRDRSNYGYTF. CDR3 in DNA: TGTGCCAGCAGCTTTCCCCGGGACAGATCTAACTATGGCTACACCTTC.